This T cell receptor (beta chain) was retrieved from a study of shared T cell receptors in the human thymus. Some clones are missing from TCRdb's copy, which holds only in-frame ones; the method was immunoSEQ multiplex PCR. The sample lists roughly 560,000 clones; around 78% were seen once. The V and J ends lost 4 bases and 5 bases, in that order; junction bases with no gene match: 6. CDR1 is SGHNT and CDR2 is YYREEE in the germline V gene (reference sequence). The CDR3 length is 15 residues. This same sample was also taken into another study, of human thymus T cells.

Input material: thymocytes. The sequence derives from a boy under two years old with a congenital heart defect. This chain uses TRBV5-4 with TRBJ1-6; TRBD1 aligns across 7 bases. This CDR3 is CASSGDSINNSPLHF. Written as DNA, the CDR3 is TGTGCCAGCAGCGGGGACAGCATAAATAATTCACCCCTCCACTTT.